The T cell receptor beta chain described here comes from a study of Graves' ophthalmopathy and Graves' hyperthyroidism. Transcripts of RNA were the source for amplifying TCR beta CDR3 regions. Second-round multiplex PCR came after a first-round RT-PCR that employed HTBI primers. MiXCR, applied by TCRdb to the multiplex PCR reads, yields one record per CDR3 protein. The table includes about 620,000 distinct CDR3 sequences, about a fifth detected once. This clonotype occurred a few times. Just one base apart from a much larger clone, this may be a read error. This clonotype was obtained from a young woman with stable Graves' hyperthyroidism. Some clones in this sample may be carry-over from other donors' samples. The sample was peripheral blood.

The CDR3 bases are TGTGCCAGCACCCGGACTAGCGGGACCTCCTACGAGCAGTACTTC. It specifies CASTRTSGTSYEQYF. The gene calls are TRBV5-5 and TRBJ2-7; 12 bases line up with TRBD2. The length of the CDR3 is 15 residues. The V gene's germline CDR1 is SGHKS and CDR2 YYEKEE (reference sequence). V was clipped by 6 bases and J by 0 bases; unmatched bases: 4.